This TCR beta chain stems from a study of OX40 agonist ivuxolimab in advanced cancers. Broadly, across the study: The costimulatory receptor OX40 (CD134) was targeted by ivuxolimab, a fully human IgG2 agonistic monoclonal antibody. Intravenous ivuxolimab was administered to patients every 2 weeks at six dose levels: 0.01, 0.1, 0.3, 1.5, 3 and 10 mg/kg. Of the roughly 52 patients in dose escalation, 19 had hepatocellular carcinoma, approximately 15 had melanoma, 9 had renal cell carcinoma and 9 had head and neck cancer. A male proportion of around 83% and a mean age of around 60 years, ranging from about 20 to 85, were recorded for the dose-escalation cohort. Prior anti-PD-1, anti-PD-L1 or anti-CTLA-4 therapy was permitted, and 30% to 50% of dose-escalation patients had received checkpoint inhibitors. Partial responses occurred in three dose-escalation patients, of whom one had hepatocellular carcinoma and two had cutaneous melanoma. The point of sequencing TCRbeta in the periphery was to test whether ivuxolimab changed TCR sequence diversity and drove clonal T-cell expansion. The paper describes the monotherapy dose-escalation part (N of about 54 patients) of the phase I trial of ivuxolimab. Study-level results and caveats: Antigen specificity was not determined for the clonally expanded peripheral T cells. After ivuxolimab, CD8+ T cells had more expanded clones than CD4+ T cells on average. In the 0.1-3.0 mg/kg groups, partial responders had among the lowest normalized peripheral clonal expansion, particularly in CD8+ T cells. At doses from 0.1 to 3.0 mg/kg, clonal expansion was seen in both CD4+ and CD8+ blood T cells between baseline and week 6. Low levels of normalized T-cell clonal expansion were also seen in some patients who did not respond.

Deletion took 2 bases off V and 0 bases off J, with a span of 8 bases between the germline ends. The CDR3 sequence holds 15 residues, the cysteine and phenylalanine included. CDR3 DNA is the only sequence kept; it has 45 bases, read in frame from the first base. The CDR1 and CDR2 encoded by the germline V gene (reference sequence) are SEHNR and FQNEAQ. The trial excluded patients who had a history of autoimmune disease or who were on systemic immunosuppression. Peripheral blood for TCR sequencing was collected from all dose cohorts at baseline, on cycle 4 day 1, and on cycle 7 day 1. The samples were drawn from a first-in-human, open-label, multicenter phase I dose-escalation trial of ivuxolimab. Adults with locally advanced or metastatic head and neck squamous cell, hepatocellular, melanoma or renal cell carcinoma were enrolled in the trial. Before TCR sequencing, CD4+ T cells and CD8+ T cells were sorted from peripheral blood as separate populations.

To sequence the TCRbeta CDR3 region, genomic DNA was isolated from the sorted cells. TCRbeta CDR3 regions were sequenced using the immunoSEQ Assay. TCRdb's version of the immuneACCESS table is confined to in-frame rearrangements and falls short of the full clone set. An unresolved V gene accounts for under half of the shortfall where checked; the remainder is of unknown origin. The sample data list roughly 70,000 clones, and around 87% of these were observed just once. The ten most abundant clones make up about 2% of the sample. Of note for this clone: Its target antigen remains unknown. No base qualities exist here, and no much larger clone lies one base off it.

The receptor was isolated from an adult with an advanced solid tumor such as melanoma, head and neck, liver or kidney cancer. This receptor chain uses TRBV7-9 and TRBJ2-1; no D gene call is confident. Here the sequenced sample was CD4+ or CD8+ T cells sorted from blood, taken in a trial of the OX40 agonist ivuxolimab. The nucleotide sequence is TGTGCCAGCAGCTTAACCCGGAGCTCCTACAATGAGCAGTTCTTC. It codes for CASSLTRSSYNEQFF.